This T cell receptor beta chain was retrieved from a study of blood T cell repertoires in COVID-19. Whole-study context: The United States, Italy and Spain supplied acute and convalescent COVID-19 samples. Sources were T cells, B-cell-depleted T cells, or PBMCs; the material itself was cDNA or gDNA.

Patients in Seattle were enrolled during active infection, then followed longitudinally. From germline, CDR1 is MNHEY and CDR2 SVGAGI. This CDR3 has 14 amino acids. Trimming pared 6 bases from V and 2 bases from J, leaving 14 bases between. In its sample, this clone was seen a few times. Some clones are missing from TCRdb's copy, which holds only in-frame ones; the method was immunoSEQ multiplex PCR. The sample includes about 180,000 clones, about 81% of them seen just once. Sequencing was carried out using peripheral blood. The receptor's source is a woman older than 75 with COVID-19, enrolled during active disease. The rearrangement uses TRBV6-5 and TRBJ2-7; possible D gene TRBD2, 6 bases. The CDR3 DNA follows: TGTGCCAGCAGACCGGGACTGAGGGCCTACGAGCAGTACTTC. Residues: CASRPGLRAYEQYF.